These 20 T cell receptor beta chains originate from one sample sequenced in a study of blood T cell repertoires in COVID-19. Sequencing used immunoSEQ multiplex PCR; TCRdb keeps in-frame clones, though not all of them. The sample lists under 150,000 clones, roughly four fifths occurring once. Sequences were obtained from peripheral blood. All receptors come from a man aged 40-55 years with active or convalescent COVID-19.

There are a few counts of this clone. This rearrangement joins TRBV5-1 to TRBJ1-6; 10 bases line up with TRBD1. Germline CDR1 SGHRS, CDR2 YFSETQ. The CDR3 runs 16 residues. V was clipped by 4 bases and J by 10 bases; unmatched bases: 11. CDR3 sequence reads: CASSSGQGEGKSPLHF. DNA for the CDR3: TGCGCCAGCAGCAGTGGACAGGGGGAAGGGAAATCACCCCTCCACTTT. The full variable domain, in which reference TRBV5-1 and TRBJ1-6 provide the parts outside the CDR3, is KAGVTQTPRYLIKTRGQQVTLSCSPISGHRSVSWYQQTPGQGLQFLFEYFSETQRNKGNFPGRFSGRQFSNSRSEMNVSTLELGDSALYLCASSSGQGEGKSPLHFGNGTRLTVT.

This clone was found once. The chain is built from TRBV7-2 and TRBJ2-3; the match to TRBD2 covers 10 bases. The germline CDR1 and CDR2 sequences are SGHTA and FQGNSA. The CDR3 loop spans 17 amino acids. Trimming at V came to 2 bases and at J to 8 bases, leaving 13 bases not matched to a gene. For the CDR3, the DNA is TGTGCCAGCAGCTTATTAGGTAGCGGGGGGACCCGGGGTACGCAGTATTTT. Its protein is CASSLLGSGGTRGTQYF.

The V and J genes are TRBV9 and TRBJ2-1; D not certain. In germline, CDR1 is SGDLS, CDR2 YYNGEE. V shed 0 bases and J shed 5 bases, with 9 bases lying between them. CDR3 length equals 14 residues. The CDR3 here is CASSVEHRNNEQFF. CDR3 coding DNA: TGTGCCAGCAGCGTAGAACACAGAAACAATGAGCAGTTCTTC.

The chain carries TRBV6-1 and TRBJ1-2, with D unresolved. Germline V CDR1 and CDR2: MNHNS, SASEGT. The V end was cut by 1 base, the J end by 4 bases, with 4 bases between. The CDR3 is made up of 12 amino acids. CDR3 DNA sequence: TGTGCCAGCAGTGAAGGGAGCTATGGCTACACCTTC. The encoded protein is CASSEGSYGYTF.

The chain has TRBV5-1 and TRBJ1-4, with 9 bases lining up with TRBD1. With 0 bases clipped from V and 8 bases from J, the junction kept 8 bases outside the gene matches. Per germline, CDR1 SGHRS and CDR2 YFSETQ. This CDR3 spans 16 amino acids. In DNA, the CDR3 is TGCGCCAGCAGCTTGGGTGGGGGACAGGGAGGAGAAAAACTGTTTTTT. It yields the protein CASSLGGGQGGEKLFF.

The chain employs TRBV27 and TRBJ1-2; 7 bases agree with TRBD1. CDR1 and CDR2 (germline): MNHEY, SMNVEV (reference sequence). CDR3 length equals 15 residues. With V trimmed by 4 bases and J by 6 bases, 11 bases remained unmatched. CDR3 region: CASSYSRGRANGYTF. CDR3 in DNA: TGTGCCAGCAGTTATAGTAGGGGGCGAGCGAATGGCTACACCTTC.

A single count supports this clone. The chain joins TRBV23-1 to TRBJ1-1; D unclear. TRBV23-1 is recorded as an ORF, its role being uncertain. CDR3 size: 14 residues. With 6 bases removed from V and 0 bases from J, the gap between germline ends came to 11 bases. The CDR3 sequence is CASSPTLMNTEAFF. For the CDR3, the DNA is TGCGCCAGCAGCCCCACCCTAATGAACACTGAAGCTTTCTTT.

This clone came up a few times. The chain has TRBV19 and TRBJ1-5; no definite D call. Germline-derived CDR1 and CDR2 are LNHDA and SQIVND (reference sequence). The CDR3 length is 16 residues. V lost 5 bases, J lost 0 bases, and 14 bases lay in between. The CDR3 DNA follows: TGTGCCAGTAGTGCCGAAGAGGGCTTTAGCAATCAGCCCCAGCATTTT. Translated: CASSAEEGFSNQPQHF.

CDR3 bases: TGTGCCAGCAGCTCCTCAGGGGATGGCTACACCTTC. It specifies CASSSSGDGYTF. The chain combines TRBV11-1 with TRBJ1-2; D might be TRBD1 (6 bases). V was trimmed by 4 bases and J by 6 bases, leaving 9 bases between them. Germline V gene sequence: CDR1 SGHAT, CDR2 FQDESV (reference sequence). The CDR3 has 12 residues.

This chain uses TRBV5-4 with TRBJ2-3; no definite D call. Germline loops: CDR1 SGHNT, CDR2 YYREEE (reference sequence). The CDR3 is 17 amino acids. The CDR3 reads CASPLYRDLSFTDTQYF. CDR3 sequence (DNA): TGTGCTTCCCCTCTTTATAGAGATCTGTCTTTTACAGATACGCAGTATTTT.

The chain links TRBV30 to TRBJ2-5, with D possibly matching TRBD1 (5 bases). Germline V lookup: CDR1 GTSNPN, CDR2 SVGIG (reference sequence). The CDR3 consists of 14 residues. V was cut by 3 bases and J by 2 bases, with 13 bases left in between. Here the CDR3 DNA reads TGTGCCTGGAGCGCAGGGCTTGGACAAGAGACCCAGTACTTC. Protein sequence: CAWSAGLGQETQYF.

This clone was counted only a few times. The chain uses TRBV7-8 and TRBJ2-3, with 7 bases matching TRBD2. CDR1 and CDR2 from the germline V gene are SGHVS and FQNEAQ. The V segment lost 5 bases and the J segment 0 bases; nucleotides outside the gene matches: 8. The CDR3 contains 16 residues. The CDR3 nucleotides are TGTGCCAGCAGCCCCTACAGCGGGGAGAGCACAGATACGCAGTATTTT. It yields the protein CASSPYSGESTDTQYF.

The J gene is TRBJ1-1, the V gene TRBV7-2, with D perhaps TRBD1 (6 bases). Germline V gene sequence: CDR1 SGHTA, CDR2 FQGNSA. The V and J ends lost 6 bases and 7 bases respectively, with 27 bases between them. The CDR3 sequence is 17 residues long. CDR3 region: CASSLGGGAGAFSEAFF. Written as DNA, the CDR3 is TGTGCCAGCAGTCTAGGAGGTGGGGCGGGGGCCTTCAGTGAAGCTTTCTTT.

The chain employs TRBV7-3 and TRBJ2-1, with 8 nucleotides matching TRBD2. The CDR3 sequence is 18 residues long. V was clipped by 4 bases and J by 8 bases; unmatched bases: 19. The germline CDR1 and CDR2 sequences are SGHTA and FQGTGA. CDR3 coding DNA: TGTGCCAGCAGCTCGAGGGTAGCGGGACACGCCCCTGGGCATGAGCAGTTCTTC. It is translated as CASSSRVAGHAPGHEQFF.

This rearrangement joins TRBV7-2 to TRBJ2-4, with 10 bases aligning to TRBD1. CDR3 length equals 19 residues. V lost 5 bases to trimming and J lost 0 bases; unmatched junction nucleotides: 13. Per the germline V gene, CDR1 is SGHTA and CDR2 is FQGNSA. The CDR3 coding sequence is TGTGCCAGCAGCCCCGGGACAGGGGCTATGGTCATAGCCAAAAACATTCAGTACTTC. This codes for CASSPGTGAMVIAKNIQYF.

The chain couples TRBV6-6 to TRBJ2-5; D uncertain. From germline, CDR1 is MNHNY and CDR2 SVGAGI (reference sequence). This CDR3 is built from 13 residues. V lost 0 bases to trimming and J lost 2 bases, with 4 bases between them. The CDR3 nucleotides read TGTGCCAGCAGTTACTCCCAGCAAGAGACCCAGTACTTC. Protein sequence: CASSYSQQETQYF.

The rearrangement links TRBV7-3 to TRBJ2-2, with TRBD1 as a possible D gene (5 bases). The germline V and J ends were trimmed by 1 base and 1 base, with 10 bases remaining between them. This CDR3 has 16 amino acids. CDR1 is SGHTA, CDR2 FQGTGA, per germline. The CDR3 DNA sequence: TGTGCCAGCAGCTTAAAGGGGAAGGGGAACACCGGGGAGCTGTTTTTT. Amino acids: CASSLKGKGNTGELFF.

This clone was seen only a few times. V and J are TRBV6-2 or TRBV6-3 and TRBJ1-1; a possible D gene is TRBD1 (5 bases). The CDR3 covers 16 residues. Germline V lookup: CDR1 MNHEY, CDR2 SVGEGT. V lost 2 bases, J lost 0 bases, and 13 bases lay in between. CDR3: CASSYVTGTLNTEAFF. The CDR3 DNA reads TGTGCCAGCAGTTACGTTACAGGCACGTTGAACACTGAAGCTTTCTTT.

This chain connects TRBV7-2 to TRBJ2-3; D is undetermined. The V and J ends lost 1 base and 5 bases respectively, with 10 bases between them. The germline V gene encodes CDR1 SGHTA and CDR2 FQGNSA. The length of the CDR3 is 14 residues. The CDR3 DNA reads TGTGCCAGCAGCTTAGTACGTTCGGGAGATACGCAGTATTTT. This sequence encodes CASSLVRSGDTQYF. The entire variable domain, with the rest obtained from reference TRBV7-2 and TRBJ2-3, is as follows: GAGVSQSPSNKVTEKGKDVELRCDPISGHTALYWYRQSLGQGLEFLIYFQGNSAPDKSGLPSDRFSAERTGGSVSTLTIQRTQQEDSAVYLCASSLVRSGDTQYFGPGTRLTVL.

This clone was seen a single time. V is TRBV3-1 (or the pseudogene TRBV3-2) and J is TRBJ2-7, with 9 bases aligning to TRBD2. J lost 2 bases, V lost 0 bases, and 2 bases had no gene match. The CDR3 has 15 residues. In germline, CDR1 is LGHDT, CDR2 YNNKEL (reference sequence). The CDR3 protein is CASSQEAGGPYEQYF. DNA of the CDR3: TGTGCCAGCAGCCAAGAAGCGGGGGGCCCCTACGAGCAGTACTTC.